This is a list of T cell receptor beta chains from one sample in a study of Graves' ophthalmopathy and Graves' hyperthyroidism. MiXCR, applied by TCRdb to the multiplex PCR reads, yields one record per CDR3 protein. The sample records about 420,000 distinct CDR3 sequences, roughly 21% being singletons. The sequenced material came from peripheral blood. The receptor set was obtained from a woman aged 18-35 years with stable Graves' hyperthyroidism. Each CDR3 is given with its conserved first and last residue. The order of the fields is V gene, J gene, clone size, D gene, CDR3 protein, CDR3 DNA. D genes are given only for firm matches. Size values are once, few and many counts, or a class for expanded clones, and some rows have none.

TRBV27	TRBJ2-7	many	NA	CASSLAGNHEQYF	TGTGCCAGCAGTTTAGCGGGGAACCACGAGCAGTACTTC
TRBV12-3/TRBV12-4	TRBJ2-7	many	TRBD2	CASSSLVGIAGGNYEQYF	TGTGCCAGCAGCTCACTTGTGGGAATAGCGGGAGGTAACTACGAGCAGTACTTC
TRBV6-1	TRBJ2-2	NA	NA	CASATTGELFF	TGTGCCAGCGCCACCACCGGGGAGCTGTTTTTT
TRBV6-1	TRBJ1-1	NA	TRBD1	CASSEARTGGTEAFF	TGTGCCAGCAGTGAAGCCCGGACAGGGGGGACTGAAGCTTTCTTT
TRBV25-1	TRBJ1-3	many	NA	CASSDRHFSGNTIYF	TGTGCCAGCAGTGACAGACACTTCTCTGGAAACACCATATATTTT
TRBV2	TRBJ2-7	many	TRBD1	CASREDRGYEQYF	TGTGCCAGCAGGGAGGACAGGGGTTACGAGCAGTACTTC
TRBV7-3	TRBJ1-1	many	TRBD1	CASSLTGLNTEAFF	TGTGCCAGCAGCTTGACAGGGCTGAACACTGAAGCTTTCTTT
TRBV29-1	TRBJ1-1	NA	NA	CSVELWVGGGGRMNTEAFF	TGCAGCGTTGAACTTTGGGTCGGTGGAGGCGGACGCATGAACACTGAAGCTTTCTTT
TRBV6-5	TRBJ2-5	NA	NA	CASSYSSLAVGGETQYF	TGTGCCAGCAGTTACTCCTCTCTAGCGGTGGGGGGCGAGACCCAGTACTTC
TRBV12-3/TRBV12-4	TRBJ1-1	many	NA	CASSLSGTGRQAFF	TGTGCCAGCAGTTTATCAGGGACCGGACGTCAAGCTTTCTTT
TRBV28	TRBJ2-7	many	TRBD2	CASSLGLRTSGPSTYEQYF	TGTGCCAGCAGTTTAGGGTTACGGACTAGCGGACCAAGTACCTACGAGCAGTACTTC
TRBV7-8	TRBJ2-7	many	TRBD2	CASSLGGIGYEQYF	TGTGCCAGCAGCTTGGGGGGGATCGGCTACGAGCAGTACTTC
TRBV11-1	TRBJ2-7	many	TRBD1	CASSLAVLRTGESYEQYF	TGTGCCAGCAGCTTAGCGGTTCTCAGGACAGGGGAATCCTACGAGCAGTACTTC
TRBV29-1	TRBJ2-7	many	TRBD2	CSVWTSGSGEQYF	TGCAGCGTTTGGACTAGCGGGAGTGGCGAGCAGTACTTC
TRBV20-1	TRBJ2-2	NA	TRBD2	CSANGLAGGPIYTGELFF	TGCAGTGCTAACGGACTAGCGGGAGGGCCAATTTACACCGGGGAGCTGTTTTTT
TRBV11-1	TRBJ2-2	many	NA	CASSSSPARGTGELFF	TGTGCCAGCAGCTCGTCCCCAGCGAGAGGTACCGGGGAGCTGTTTTTT
TRBV10-3	TRBJ2-2	NA	NA	CAISVFRAGDTGELFF	TGTGCCATCAGTGTATTCAGGGCTGGAGACACCGGGGAGCTGTTTTTT
TRBV5-1	TRBJ1-2	many	NA	CASSPTTGTYSNYGYTF	TGCGCCAGCAGCCCAACGACAGGAACTTATTCTAACTATGGCTACACCTTC
TRBV29-1	TRBJ1-1	many	NA	CSVDPGKNTEAFF	TGCAGCGTTGATCCAGGGAAGAACACTGAAGCTTTCTTT
TRBV28	TRBJ2-7	many	NA	CASSHRGSYEQYF	TGTGCCAGCAGTCATCGGGGCTCCTACGAGCAGTACTTC
TRBV2	TRBJ1-1	many	NA	CASSGEGGTEAFF	TGTGCCAGCAGTGGAGAGGGTGGCACTGAAGCTTTCTTT
TRBV4-1	TRBJ2-5	many	TRBD2	CASSLTSVETQYF	TGCGCCAGCAGCCTAACTAGCGTGGAGACCCAGTACTTC
TRBV9	TRBJ2-7	few	TRBD2	CARSVGSGTRDEQYF	TGTGCCAGGAGCGTAGGTTCCGGGACTAGGGACGAGCAGTACTTC
TRBV12-3/TRBV12-4	TRBJ1-2	many	TRBD1	CASSRGQGLYGYTF	TGTGCCAGCAGCCGGGGACAGGGCCTCTATGGCTACACCTTC
TRBV12-3/TRBV12-4	TRBJ1-1	NA	TRBD1	CASSPDRGMNTEAFF	TGTGCCAGCAGCCCGGACAGGGGGATGAACACTGAAGCTTTCTTT
TRBV28	TRBJ2-5	medium-sized	NA	CASSFLEETQYF	TGTGCCAGCAGTTTTCTAGAAGAGACCCAGTACTTC
TRBV6-1	TRBJ1-5	many	NA	CASIGGRRDQPQHF	TGTGCCAGCATCGGGGGGAGAAGGGATCAGCCCCAGCATTTT
TRBV13	TRBJ2-2	NA	TRBD2	CASSPTLVLASGDTGELFF	TGTGCCAGCAGCCCCACCCTCGTCCTGGCTAGCGGGGATACCGGGGAGCTGTTTTTT
TRBV29-1	TRBJ2-5	many	NA	CSVAAYGETQYF	TGCAGCGTTGCGGCCTATGGGGAGACCCAGTACTTC
TRBV20-1	TRBJ2-7	many	NA	CSATESHEQYF	TGCAGTGCCACAGAGAGCCACGAGCAGTACTTC
TRBV6-2/TRBV6-3	TRBJ1-2	NA	NA	CASSYSKGFHGYTF	TGTGCCAGCAGTTACTCTAAGGGGTTCCATGGCTACACCTTC
TRBV5-1	TRBJ2-5	NA	TRBD2	CASSLGLLADQETQYF	TGCGCCAGCAGCTTGGGCCTGCTAGCGGACCAAGAGACCCAGTACTTC
TRBV19	TRBJ2-7	once	TRBD1	CASSISGTGVLNEQYF	TGTGCCAGTAGTATATCCGGGACAGGGGTTTTGAACGAGCAGTACTTC
TRBV30	TRBJ2-2	many	NA	CAWSKALRNTGELFF	TGTGCCTGGAGTAAGGCGTTGCGGAACACCGGGGAGCTGTTTTTT
TRBV5-1	TRBJ2-7	many	NA	CASSLTSGLVAYEQYF	TGCGCCAGCAGCTTGACATCGGGTCTCGTCGCCTACGAGCAGTACTTC
TRBV12-3/TRBV12-4	TRBJ1-6	many	NA	CASRQQGSPLHF	TGTGCCAGCAGACAACAGGGATCACCCCTCCACTTT
TRBV24-1	TRBJ1-1	many	NA	CATSDLKMNTEAFF	TGTGCCACCAGTGATTTGAAGATGAACACTGAAGCTTTCTTT
TRBV12-3/TRBV12-4	TRBJ1-1	many	NA	CASSWNTEAFF	TGTGCCAGCAGTTGGAACACTGAAGCTTTCTTT
TRBV19	TRBJ1-6	few	NA	CASRGHGDSPLHF	TGTGCCAGCAGAGGACATGGGGATTCACCCCTCCACTTT
TRBV29-1	TRBJ2-5	many	NA	CSVGTSQETQYF	TGCAGCGTCGGGACATCCCAAGAGACCCAGTACTTC
TRBV20-1	TRBJ1-5	many	NA	CSARHRALNEPQHF	TGCAGTGCTAGGCACAGGGCCCTCAATGAGCCCCAGCATTTT
TRBV7-9	TRBJ1-1	NA	NA	CSSSFMNTEAFF	TGTTCCAGCAGCTTCATGAACACTGAAGCTTTCTTT
TRBV7-8	TRBJ1-2	NA	NA	CASSLIQPEPGPYGYTF	TGTGCCAGCAGCCTCATCCAACCGGAGCCAGGACCCTATGGCTACACCTTC
TRBV4-3	TRBJ2-7	few	NA	CASSQDRHFEQYF	TGCGCCAGCAGCCAAGACCGGCACTTTGAGCAGTACTTC
TRBV29-1	TRBJ2-2	many	NA	CSVDRVGTGELFF	TGCAGCGTTGACCGTGTCGGCACCGGGGAGCTGTTTTTT
TRBV12-5	TRBJ1-6	few	NA	CASGLEFTNSPLHF	TGTGCTAGTGGTTTAGAGTTCACCAATTCACCCCTCCACTTT